This record concerns one T cell receptor beta chain sequence. What it recognizes is unknown. Gene names and germline match the mouse. Read sequence stops 1 residue before the CDR3 end, and the germline J gene provides the missing end. The time point here: mouse harvest day 7 after allogeneic transplant. Tail vein injection delivered 10^7 T-cell-depleted bone marrow cells and 10^6 splenic CD5+ T cells. Mice had MHC-mismatched B6 into BALB/c GVHD, sampled day 7 or 14. The data were obtained in a study of tissue T cells after allogeneic stem cell transplantation. Broader study findings: The patient cohort was small and clinically heterogeneous, with limited sampling depth. Tissue-detected TCR repertoire was only partly captured by blood and spleen T cells.

This CDR3 spans 15 amino acids. Germline CDR1 reads LGHNA; CDR2 reads YNLKQL (reference sequence). V lost 2 bases and J 1 base, leaving 11 bases between the germline ends. The repertoire was sequenced with immunoSEQ multiplex PCR; TCRdb's copy has only in-frame clones and lacks some. The data show more than 5,500 clones, 35% to 50% seen once. This chain joins TRBV5 and TRBJ1-1; D may be TRBD1 (6 bases). This sequence was found in a female BALB/c mouse given C57BL/6 T cells with graft-versus-host disease after an allogeneic hematopoietic cell transplant. Specimen: skin. CDR3 DNA (partial): TGTGCCAGCAGCCAACCGGGACAACTAAACACAGAAGTCTTC. This sequence encodes CASSQPGQLNTEVF. The full CDR3 is CASSQPGQLNTEVFF.